The TCR beta chain described here comes from a study of Ad26.COV2.S vaccination and SARS-CoV-2 variants. Study conclusions and caveats: Vaccine and placebo recipients had comparable breadth of non-spike TCRs. After vaccination, reports described spike-specific CD8+ and CD4+ T cell responses as showing substantial breadth. Possibly, TCR breadth and depth analyses underestimated total T cell responses.

Remarks on this clone: Its antigen is unidentified. In the same sample, other DNA sequences code for this CDR3.

Trimming stripped 1 base from V and 8 bases from J, with 8 bases between. This CDR3 region has 12 residues. Germline V lookup: CDR1 MDHEN, CDR2 SYDVKM. Profiling relied on immunoSEQ multiplex PCR, and the TCRdb table lists in-frame clones only, not all of them. The sample shows roughly 150,000 clones, about nine tenths of them seen only once. The sequenced sample was peripheral blood, obtained after recovery from COVID-19. This TCR was sampled from a human donor who had recovered from COVID-19. The chain uses TRBV28 and TRBJ1-1; no firm D call. The CDR3: CASSLSGSEAFF. DNA for the CDR3: TGTGCCAGCAGTTTATCCGGGTCCGAAGCTTTCTTT.